The next 6 T cell receptor beta chains were all read from a single sample in a study of beta chain features in type 1 diabetes. Investigators reverse transcribed all isolated RNA, so they sequenced expressed TCRB transcripts. The assay was immunoSEQ multiplex PCR, and TCRdb's table has in-frame clones only and misses some. The sample records hundreds of thousands of clones, 10% to 15% being singletons. The specimen sequenced was naive CD4+ T cells from blood. Receptors originate from a man aged 18 to 29 in good health.

V and J are TRBV4-3 and TRBJ1-2; D gene unclear. CDR1 is LGHNA, CDR2 YSLEER, per germline. V was shortened by 0 bases and J by 4 bases, with 12 bases between the two germline ends. This CDR3 contains 15 residues. CDR3 protein: CASSQDRGHFYGYTF. The CDR3, as DNA: TGCGCCAGCAGCCAAGATCGGGGTCACTTCTATGGCTACACCTTC.

A few counts support this clone. The rearrangement links TRBV9 to TRBJ2-2; 14 nucleotides match TRBD2. The V gene end was trimmed by 2 bases and the J gene end by 8 bases; junction bases not matched to a gene: 5. Germline V gene lookup returns CDR1 SGDLS and CDR2 YYNGEE. CDR3 length: 16 amino acids. CDR3 sequence reads: CASSVAGTSGSGELFF. The CDR3 coding sequence is TGTGCCAGCAGCGTCGCTGGGACTAGCGGGAGTGGGGAGCTGTTTTTT. Filled out from reference TRBV9 and TRBJ2-2, the complete variable domain reads DSGVTQTPKHLITATGQRVTLRCSPRSGDLSVYWYQQSLDQGLQFLIQYYNGEERAKGNILERFSAQQFPDLHSELNLSSLELGDSALYFCASSVAGTSGSGELFFGEGSRLTVL.

This clone was found a few times. This specimen includes other DNA sequences encoding the same CDR3. This chain links TRBV9 with TRBJ1-1, with 7 bases aligning to TRBD1. The trim removed 3 bases at V and 1 base at J, leaving 3 bases unmatched. The CDR3 contains 14 residues. Germline V lookup: CDR1 SGDLS, CDR2 YYNGEE. This CDR3 is CASSGTGRNTEAFF. CDR3 coding DNA: TGTGCCAGCAGCGGGACAGGACGGAACACTGAAGCTTTCTTT.

In this sample, this clone turned up a few times. The V gene is TRBV6-1, the J gene TRBJ2-7; D possibly corresponds to TRBD1 (6 bases). The germline gives CDR1 MNHNS, CDR2 SASEGT. V lost 1 base and J lost 3, with 13 bases in between. The CDR3 runs to 15 residues. In nucleotides, the CDR3 is TGTGCCAGCAGTGAAGGCGCAGGGGATCTCTACGAGCAGTACTTC. Amino acids: CASSEGAGDLYEQYF.

This clone has just a few counts. The V call is TRBV29-1, the J call TRBJ1-1, with D possibly matching TRBD1 (6 bases). Trimming took off 4 bases at V and 5 bases at J, with 17 bases between the two ends. The germline V gene encodes CDR1 SQVTM and CDR2 ANQGSEA. The CDR3 consists of 14 residues. CDR3 nucleotides: TGCAGCGTTGGGGTAGGGGGAATTGGGACTGAAGCTTTCTTT. Translated: CSVGVGGIGTEAFF.

This clone was counted a few times. This sample also contains other DNA sequences that code for the same CDR3. This chain connects TRBV5-4 to TRBJ2-5; 11 bases are shared with TRBD2. The CDR3 loop spans 15 amino acids. Trimming cost V 4 bases and J 5 bases; bases outside gene matches: 7. Germline V CDR1 and CDR2: SGHNT, YYREEE (reference sequence). The CDR3 is CASSLAGGPRETQYF. CDR3 in DNA: TGTGCCAGCAGCCTAGCGGGAGGACCCCGGGAGACCCAGTACTTC.